This TCR beta chain was recovered during a study of T cells expressing NK-cell markers. As for the study in general: Sorted CD3+CD56-NKG2C+, CD3+CD56+NKG2C- and CD3+CD56+NKG2C+ T cells were the source of the TCR beta repertoires. Sequencing covered eight donors, seven HCMV-seropositive and one seronegative. Whole-study results and caveats: Four donors showed these clonotypes also leading the CD3+CD56-NKG2C+ fraction.

TCRdb reprocessed the 5' RACE reads and keeps a single row for each CDR3 protein, giving no DNA. This sample's table has 140,000 or so distinct CDR3 sequences. The CDR3 has 13 amino acids. Germline V gene sequence: CDR1 MNHNS, CDR2 SASEGT. As to this clonotype: Its antigen is not identified.

Source material: blood T cells: a sorted CD56 or NKG2C T cell subset, CD4+ or CD8+ T cells, or bulk PBMC T cells (not recorded which). This chain links TRBV6-1 with TRBJ2-1; without DNA, the TCRdb call of TRBD1 cannot be checked. This TCR was sampled from a man aged 18 to 35 in good health. The CDR3 loop is CASSRDSVDEQFF.